This entry is about one T cell receptor beta chain. Its antigen is still unknown. The entry originates in a study of response to subunit inactivated influenza vaccine. Study results and limitations: Each seasonal influenza vaccination, the authors suggested, recruits few new T cells.

This CDR3 contains 15 residues. CDR1 and CDR2 from the germline V gene are MNHEY and SVGAGI. The V and J ends lost 4 bases and 5 bases respectively, with 15 bases between them. MiXCR, applied by TCRdb to the RT-PCR reads, yields one record per CDR3 protein. The top ten hold about a tenth of the sample, which has hundreds of thousands of distinct CDR3 sequences, roughly 20% seen once. The V call is TRBV6-5, the J call TRBJ1-5; D unresolved. The source material was PBMCs from blood, sampled 5 days after vaccination. This receptor was obtained from a middle-aged man who received an inactivated influenza vaccine. The chain's CDR3 is CASSSGAPSHQPQHF. The DNA of the CDR3 is TGTGCCAGCAGTTCGGGTGCACCCTCTCATCAGCCCCAGCATTTT.